This TCR beta chain came from a study of control samples from healthy donors and cancer patients. Profiled with immunoSEQ multiplex PCR; TCRdb holds only in-frame clones, not every one. The data show some 150,000 clones, roughly 94% seen once. The sequence was collected from a man aged 40-49 years in good health. Sequencing used blood.

This CDR3 reads CASSLTGIPYNEQFF. The CDR3 DNA follows: TGTGCCAGCAGCTTAACCGGGATACCGTACAATGAGCAGTTCTTC. The rearrangement uses TRBV7-9 and TRBJ2-1; tentatively, D is TRBD2 (5 bases). CDR1 and CDR2 (germline): SEHNR, FQNEAQ (reference sequence). The V gene lost 2 bases and the J gene lost 4 bases, with 12 bases spanning the gap. CDR3 size: 15 residues.